These 22 T cell receptor beta chains came from one sample sequenced in a study of control samples from healthy donors and cancer patients (TCRdb year 2020). The method was the immunoSEQ multiplex PCR assay. In its TCRdb copy, this immuneACCESS table keeps in-frame sequences only and misses some clones. Where compared with another copy, unresolved V genes explain less than half of these, and the others have no known cause. The sample includes more than 95,000 clones, with more than 75% observed a single time. Of the sample, about 8.7% falls within the top ten clones. The sequenced sample consisted of blood. The receptors originated from a middle-aged man in good health.

The rearrangement joins TRBV25-1 to TRBJ1-4, with D unclear. With 6 bases removed from V and 8 bases from J, the gap between germline ends came to 22 bases. The length of the CDR3 is 16 residues. CDR1 and CDR2 (germline): MGHDK, SYGVNS. For the CDR3, the DNA is TGTGCCAGCAGCCCCAGGACCGGGCTTCTGGGGGAAAAACTGTTTTTT. Its protein product is CASSPRTGLLGEKLFF.

J is TRBJ1-5 and V is TRBV7-8, with no clear D. This CDR3 comprises 14 residues. Deletions cut 1 base from V and 3 bases from J, with 7 bases between. Germline values: CDR1 SGHVS, CDR2 FQNEAQ. The CDR3 DNA reads as TGTGCCAGCAGCTTAGATCTGAACAATCAGCCCCAGCATTTT. Its translation is CASSLDLNNQPQHF. Based on the CDR3 plus reference TRBV7-8 and TRBJ1-5, the full variable domain is GAGVSQSPRYKVAKRGQDVALRCDPISGHVSLFWYQQALGQGPEFLTYFQNEAQLDKSGLPSDRFFAERPEGSVSTLKIQRTQQEDSAVYLCASSLDLNNQPQHFGDGTRLSIL.

The V and J genes are TRBV7-2 and TRBJ1-6, with D unclear. The V end lost 2 bases, the J end lost 10 bases, and 9 bases lay between the germline ends. There are 13 residues in the CDR3. Germline V gene data show CDR1 as SGHTA and CDR2 as FQGNSA. In DNA, the CDR3 is TGTGCCAGCAGCTTAAATCTGCAATCACCCCTCCACTTT. Translating it yields CASSLNLQSPLHF. Together with reference TRBV7-2 and TRBJ1-6, the CDR3 gives the full variable domain: GAGVSQSPSNKVTEKGKDVELRCDPISGHTALYWYRQSLGQGLEFLIYFQGNSAPDKSGLPSDRFSAERTGGSVSTLTIQRTQQEDSAVYLCASSLNLQSPLHFGNGTRLTVT.

The chain uses TRBV7-9 and TRBJ2-4; D unresolved. Germline CDR1 is SEHNR and CDR2 is FQNEAQ (reference sequence). Trimming removed 5 bases from V and 5 bases from J, with 4 bases in between. CDR3 size: 11 residues. The CDR3, as DNA: TGTGCCAGCAGCCTTCAAAACATTCAGTACTTC. Encoded protein: CASSLQNIQYF. Complete variable domain (other parts from reference TRBV7-9 and TRBJ2-4): DTGVSQNPRHKITKRGQNVTFRCDPISEHNRLYWYRQTLGQGPEFLTYFQNEAQLEKSRLLSDRFSAERPKGSFSTLEIQRTEQGDSAMYLCASSLQNIQYFGAGTRLSVL.

V usage is TRBV19 and J usage is TRBJ1-4; D remains ambiguous. CDR3 length: 15 residues. Trimming took off 7 bases at V and 7 bases at J, with 19 bases between the two ends. Per germline, CDR1 LNHDA and CDR2 SQIVND (reference sequence). The CDR3 DNA sequence: TGTGCCAGTACTTCTAATCGGGCCCGAAGTGAAAAACTGTTTTTT. This translates into CASTSNRARSEKLFF.

The rearrangement joins TRBV7-9 to TRBJ2-3; 12 bases match TRBD2. The CDR3 runs 15 residues. Losses at the gene ends were 4 bases for V and 5 bases for J; bases not matched to a gene: 4. Germline values: CDR1 SEHNR, CDR2 FQNEAQ (reference sequence). CDR3 in amino acids: CASSYLAGGQDTQYF. CDR3 nucleotide sequence: TGTGCCAGCAGCTATCTAGCGGGGGGGCAAGATACGCAGTATTTT.

This clone has a single count. The chain has TRBV5-1 and TRBJ2-5; 9 bases fit TRBD2. The CDR3 contains 15 residues. J gave up 5 bases and V 5 bases, and 10 bases lay outside the gene matches. The germline V gene encodes CDR1 SGHRS and CDR2 YFSETQ. CDR3 in DNA: TGCGCCAGCAGGATGGCGGGGGGGCCTAGGGAGACCCAGTACTTC. It specifies CASRMAGGPRETQYF.

V gene TRBV7-3 combines with J gene TRBJ2-5, with D possibly being TRBD2 (5 bases). The V end lost 1 base, the J end lost 7 bases, and 13 bases lay between the germline ends. The CDR3 contains 14 residues. From germline, CDR1 is SGHTA and CDR2 FQGTGA. CDR3 DNA sequence: TGTGCCAGCAGCTTAATAGGCGGCGAGGGGACCCAGTACTTC. Translation: CASSLIGGEGTQYF.

This sequence joins TRBV11-3 and TRBJ1-2, with D uncertain. Trimming left V 4 bases short and J 8 bases short, with 11 bases between. Germline V gene lookup returns CDR1 SGHNT and CDR2 YENEEA. CDR3 length: 12 amino acids. CDR3 DNA sequence: TGTGCCAGCAGCTCCGCCCCAGGAGGCTACACCTTC. It yields the protein CASSSAPGGYTF.

The CDR3 loop is CASSPGPMNTEAFF. The CDR3 nucleotides are TGTGCCAGCAGCCCGGGACCGATGAACACTGAAGCTTTCTTT. J is TRBJ1-1 and V is TRBV7-8; tentative D call: TRBD1 (5 bases). The CDR3 length is 14 residues. V lost 5 bases to trimming and J lost 0 bases, with 10 bases between them. Germline-derived CDR1 and CDR2 are SGHVS and FQNEAQ.

V and J are TRBV13 and TRBJ1-1, with TRBD1 as a possible D gene (6 bases). The CDR3 totals 18 residues. Germline V gene data show CDR1 as PRHDT and CDR2 as FYEKMQ (reference sequence). V lost 5 bases to trimming and J lost 0 bases, with 22 bases between them. In nucleotides, the CDR3 is TGTGCCAGCAGCCCACGCCATGGACAGAAGATCATGAACACTGAAGCTTTCTTT. It is translated as CASSPRHGQKIMNTEAFF.

The V call is TRBV3-1 (or the pseudogene TRBV3-2), the J call TRBJ1-4; the D gene is possibly TRBD1 (6 bases). This CDR3 spans 15 amino acids. CDR1 and CDR2 (germline): LGHDT, YNNKEL (reference sequence). The V end lost 1 base, the J end lost 14 bases, and 20 bases lay between the germline ends. The CDR3 is CASSQGAGAHTRLFF. The CDR3 bases are TGTGCCAGCAGCCAAGGCGCAGGGGCACATACAAGGCTGTTTTTT.

This chain connects TRBV7-9 to TRBJ2-4, with TRBD2 matching over 9 bases. The CDR3 consists of 14 residues. CDR1 is SEHNR, CDR2 FQNEAQ, per germline (reference sequence). V was pared by 4 bases and J by 9 bases, with 7 bases of the junction left unmatched. The CDR3 nucleotides are TGTGCCAGCAGCTCCCTAGCGGGGAAGGTCATTCAGTACTTC. Protein product: CASSSLAGKVIQYF.

The chain carries TRBV6-4 and TRBJ2-3; possible D gene TRBD1, 5 bases. From germline, CDR1 is MRHNA and CDR2 SNTAGT. CDR3 length: 15 residues. V lost 2 bases, J lost 4 bases, and 13 bases lay in between. DNA of the CDR3: TGTGCCAGCAGTGACCCTAATGCAGGGTCAGATACGCAGTATTTT. Protein product: CASSDPNAGSDTQYF.

J is TRBJ2-7 and V is TRBV12-3 or TRBV12-4, with 12 bases lining up with TRBD2. The CDR3 sequence is 13 residues long. With 7 bases clipped from V and 4 bases from J, the junction kept 2 bases outside the gene matches. The CDR3 bases are TGTGCCAGCACACTAGCGGGGGGTTACGAGCAGTACTTC. Translated: CASTLAGGYEQYF.

This clone has a single count. V usage is TRBV19 and J usage is TRBJ1-4; no reliable D call. Germline-derived CDR1 and CDR2 are LNHDA and SQIVND (reference sequence). The germline V and J ends were trimmed by 2 bases and 4 bases, with 8 bases remaining between them. The CDR3 spans 14 residues. CDR3 loop: CASSIIGDNEKLFF. DNA for the CDR3: TGTGCCAGTAGTATAATCGGCGATAATGAAAAACTGTTTTTT.

This clone appeared once. The chain has TRBV4-2 and TRBJ2-1; TRBD2 aligns across 14 bases. Losses at the gene ends were 1 base for V and 9 bases for J; bases not matched to a gene: 8. The germline V gene has CDR1 LGHNA and CDR2 YNFKEQ. The CDR3 is made up of 17 amino acids. The DNA of the CDR3 is TGTGCCAGCAGCCAAGCGACTAGCGGGGGGGCCGTGCGTGAGCAGTTCTTC. It is translated as CASSQATSGGAVREQFF.

The sample holds one count of this clone. The chain couples TRBV5-1 to TRBJ1-1, with D unclear. V lost 0 bases and J 1 base, leaving 10 bases between the germline ends. CDR1 SGHRS and CDR2 YFSETQ come from the germline V gene. The CDR3 length is 15 residues. The CDR3 sequence: CASSLGGTANTEAFF. For the CDR3, the DNA is TGCGCCAGCAGCTTGGGGGGTACAGCGAACACTGAAGCTTTCTTT.

This chain joins TRBV6-6 and TRBJ2-7; D ambiguous. This CDR3 contains 14 residues. V was pared by 10 bases and J by 2 bases, with 18 bases between. From germline, CDR1 is MNHNY and CDR2 SVGAGI (reference sequence). CDR3 loop: CATYSGTGAYEQYF. The DNA for the CDR3 is TGTGCCACCTACTCGGGCACTGGGGCCTACGAGCAGTACTTC.

The rearrangement joins TRBV14 to TRBJ1-1; TRBD1 agrees at 8 bases. With V trimmed by 4 bases and J by 4 bases, 11 bases remained unmatched. The CDR3 consists of 16 residues. Germline CDR1 reads SGHDN; CDR2 reads FVKESK. The CDR3 sequence is CASSPPLGQGVTEAFF. The CDR3 region has the DNA TGTGCCAGCAGCCCACCTCTAGGACAGGGTGTCACTGAAGCTTTCTTT.

This clone was seen a few times. The chain has TRBV20-1 and TRBJ1-2; D might be TRBD1 (6 bases). V lost 6 bases, J lost 8 bases, and 13 bases lay in between. Germline CDR1 and CDR2: DFQATT and SNEGSKA (reference sequence). This CDR3 is built from 11 residues. CDR3: CSAGGGGGYTF. CDR3 coding DNA: TGCAGTGCAGGCGGGGGCGGGGGCTACACCTTC.

The J gene is TRBJ2-7, the V gene TRBV6-1; D not resolved. This CDR3 is 15 amino acids long. Trimming removed 2 bases from V and 4 bases from J, with 15 bases in between. The germline CDR1 and CDR2 sequences are MNHNS and SASEGT. The CDR3 is CASSENNGWGYEQYF. DNA for the CDR3: TGTGCCAGCAGTGAAAACAACGGTTGGGGTTACGAGCAGTACTTC.